One and the same sample provided the 14 T cell receptor beta chains below, sequenced in a study of cytomegalovirus exposure and HLA in healthy donors. Primers for the PCR totalled 60 Vbeta and 13 Jbeta. Assay used: immunoSEQ multiplex PCR; TCRdb lists only in-frame clones, some missing. This table has approximately 200,000 clones, roughly four fifths appearing once. Input material: PBMCs. The receptors shown here come from a man aged 25 to 40 in good health and CMV-seronegative.

The chain is built from TRBV5-1 and TRBJ2-7, with D perhaps matching TRBD1 (7 bases). V dropped 4 bases and J dropped 4 bases, with 18 bases sitting between them. Germline CDR1 SGHRS, CDR2 YFSETQ. The CDR3 is made up of 15 amino acids. Here the CDR3 reads CASSGGRTGLYEQYF. The CDR3 nucleotides are TGCGCCAGCAGCGGGGGCCGGACAGGACTATACGAGCAGTACTTC.

This rearrangement joins TRBV6-5 to TRBJ2-7; 8 bases match TRBD2. Trimming took 2 bases from V and 2 from J; bases not matched to a gene: 5. This CDR3 has 15 amino acids. The germline CDR1 and CDR2 sequences are MNHEY and SVGAGI. The chain's CDR3 is CASSYTAAGAYEQYF. The CDR3 bases are TGTGCCAGCAGTTACACAGCAGCGGGGGCCTACGAGCAGTACTTC.

The chain combines TRBV7-9 with TRBJ2-7, with 7 bases that match TRBD1. V shed 4 bases and J 2 bases; nucleotides not matched to a gene: 8. Germline V gene data show CDR1 as SEHNR and CDR2 as FQNEAQ (reference sequence). This CDR3 region has 15 residues. The CDR3 loop reads CASSSEQGIAYEQYF. The CDR3 DNA sequence: TGTGCCAGCAGCTCTGAACAGGGGATTGCCTACGAGCAGTACTTC.

This clone was seen a few times. V is TRBV7-9 and J is TRBJ2-1, with TRBD2 identical over 10 bases. The J segment lost 7 bases and the V segment lost 3 bases, leaving 3 bases of the junction unmatched. The CDR3 covers 14 residues. Looked up from germline, CDR1 is SEHNR and CDR2 is FQNEAQ (reference sequence). The CDR3, as DNA: TGTGCCAGCAGCTTCGTGACTAGCGGGAATGAGCAGTTCTTC. Its translation: CASSFVTSGNEQFF.

V and J are TRBV27 and TRBJ1-2; D perhaps matches TRBD1 (6 bases). V lost 5 bases and J lost 4, with 11 bases in between. The CDR3 covers 13 residues. Germline-derived CDR1 and CDR2 are MNHEY and SMNVEV (reference sequence). The CDR3 protein is CASSPTGIYGYTF. For the CDR3, the DNA is TGTGCCAGCAGTCCCACAGGGATCTATGGCTACACCTTC.

This clone was recorded once. This chain links TRBV15 with TRBJ2-5, with 7 nucleotides matching TRBD1. This CDR3 region has 16 residues. Trimming took 5 bases from V and 3 from J; bases not matched to a gene: 12. Germline CDR1 and CDR2: LNHNV and YYDKDF (reference sequence). The CDR3 loop is CATSFLPGGVKETQYF. CDR3 bases: TGTGCCACCAGCTTTCTCCCAGGGGGAGTTAAAGAGACCCAGTACTTC. Filled out from reference TRBV15 and TRBJ2-5, the complete variable domain reads DAMVIQNPRYQVTQFGKPVTLSCSQTLNHNVMYWYQQKSSQAPKLLFHYYDKDFNNEADTPDNFQSRRPNTSFCFLDIRSPGLGDTAMYLCATSFLPGGVKETQYFGPGTRLLVL.

J is TRBJ2-3 and V is TRBV11-1; maybe TRBD2 (6 bases). CDR3 length equals 15 residues. The V gene's germline CDR1 is SGHAT and CDR2 FQDESV (reference sequence). Trimming took off 0 bases at V and 2 bases at J, with 9 bases between the two ends. In nucleotides, the CDR3 is TGTGCCAGCAGCTTAGCGAGCGGGCCCACAGATACGCAGTATTTT. It is translated as CASSLASGPTDTQYF.

The V and J genes are TRBV6-5 and TRBJ1-2; 7 bases are a match to TRBD1. The V gene end was trimmed by 2 bases and the J gene end by 4 bases; junction bases not matched to a gene: 10. This CDR3 has 16 amino acids. CDR1 is MNHEY, CDR2 SVGAGI, per germline. CDR3 in amino acids: CASSYDGPRGSYGYTF. CDR3 nucleotides: TGTGCCAGCAGTTACGACGGACCCAGGGGGAGCTATGGCTACACCTTC.

Regarding this clone: This specimen includes other DNA sequences encoding the same CDR3. This chain uses TRBV7-2 with TRBJ2-7; TRBD1 aligns across 8 bases. Trimming removed 5 bases from V and 4 bases from J; junction bases left unmatched: 4. The CDR3 is made up of 13 amino acids. Germline V CDR1 and CDR2: SGHTA, FQGNSA. The chain's CDR3 is CASSRQGWYEQYF. Here the CDR3 DNA reads TGTGCCAGCAGCCGACAGGGGTGGTACGAGCAGTACTTC.

The V and J genes are TRBV9 and TRBJ1-1; TRBD1 might be the D (6 bases). This CDR3 contains 13 residues. The V gene lost 1 base and the J gene lost 5 bases, with 9 bases spanning the gap. CDR1 and CDR2 (germline): SGDLS, YYNGEE. The CDR3 coding sequence is TGTGCCAGCAGCGTAAGCAGGGGAACTGAAGCTTTCTTT. Amino acids: CASSVSRGTEAFF. Combining the CDR3 with reference TRBV9 and TRBJ1-1 gives the whole variable domain DSGVTQTPKHLITATGQRVTLRCSPRSGDLSVYWYQQSLDQGLQFLIQYYNGEERAKGNILERFSAQQFPDLHSELNLSSLELGDSALYFCASSVSRGTEAFFGQGTRLTVV.

V is TRBV5-4 and J is TRBJ2-5, with D possibly matching TRBD2 (6 bases). Trimming removed 10 bases at V and 1 base at J, with 14 bases between. CDR1 is SGHNT and CDR2 is YYREEE in the germline V gene (reference sequence). This CDR3 comprises 13 residues. This CDR3 is CAVRGLPQETQYF. The CDR3, as DNA: TGTGCCGTCCGGGGGTTACCCCAAGAGACCCAGTACTTC. The full variable domain, with the rest looked up from reference TRBV5-4 and TRBJ2-5, is ETGVTQSPTHLIKTRGQQVTLRCSSQSGHNTVSWYQQALGQGPQFIFQYYREEENGRGNFPPRFSGLQFPNYSSELNVNALELDDSALYLCAVRGLPQETQYFGPGTRLLVL.

V and J are TRBV10-1 and TRBJ2-5; D remains ambiguous. The CDR3 spans 14 residues. Germline CDR1 WNHNN, CDR2 SYGVQD (reference sequence). With 2 bases removed from V and 2 bases from J, the gap between germline ends came to 9 bases. The CDR3 sequence: CASSEAGLQETQYF. The CDR3 DNA reads TGCGCCAGCAGTGAGGCAGGTCTACAAGAGACCCAGTACTTC.

The chain couples TRBV4-1 to TRBJ2-2; D perhaps matches TRBD2 (5 bases). Per germline, CDR1 MGHRA and CDR2 YSYEKL. The CDR3 has 13 residues. Trimming removed 4 bases from V and 8 bases from J, with 11 bases in between. The CDR3 nucleotides read TGCGCCAGCAGCCCTAGCTCAACGGGGGAGCTGTTTTTT. This sequence encodes CASSPSSTGELFF.

In this sample, this clone turned up once. The chain joins TRBV5-8 to TRBJ2-3; D gene uncertain. V was pared by 0 bases and J by 2 bases, with 10 bases between. Germline values: CDR1 SGHTS, CDR2 YDEGEE. This CDR3 contains 15 residues. The CDR3 nucleotides read TGTGCCAGCAGCTTGGTTATCAGTCTCACAGATACGCAGTATTTT. This encodes CASSLVISLTDTQYF.